This T cell receptor (beta chain) was captured by sequencing in a study of molecular identifiers for immune sequencing clone quantification (dated by TCRdb to the late 2010s). Background on the whole study: For a replicate experiment, the RNA from either about 20,000 or 100,000 naive CD8 T cells was divided into five aliquots, and four of those aliquots went on to sequencing. CD8 T cells were used in a methods study to benchmark molecular-identifier clustering-based TCR repertoire sequencing (MIDCIRS) and TCR RNA copy counting.

The library was made by PCR. Sequencing was performed on a NextSeq 500. Bulk TCR libraries were prepared as previously described, using TCR primers listed in Table S5. The Qiagen AllPrep DNA/RNA kit was used to purify total RNA. Reads from multiple sequencing runs of the same library were pooled before analysis. Processing in the source paper ran as follows. Reads were retained only if their TCR constant sequence matched exactly, and those retained reads were trimmed to 150 nt and grouped according to their 12-nt molecular barcodes. Within each barcode group, reads were sub-clustered at a 15% Levenshtein threshold, and quality-weighted consensus sequences were built per RNA molecule. Non-functional sequences were filtered out, along with any lower-count sequence sitting one edit away from another sequence. On the basis of fitting two negative binomial distributions, barcode sub-clusters with fewer than 20% of the maximum read count were discarded. TCRdb cleaned the public reads at Q25 with fastp, built clones with MiXCR and kept in-frame beta chains. Each CDR3 protein appears once, grouped with its most common genes and DNA. The V and J calls follow TCRdb's processing rather than the paper's. The sample table lists approximately 40,000 distinct CDR3 sequences, about 24% of them with a count of one. The ten top clones hold about 0.93% of the sample.

General study outcomes and caveats: Spiked-in Jurkat TCR RNA equal to a single cell's worth was reported to be detectable even within 1,200,000 naive CD8 T cells. Naive libraries contained spiked-in Jurkat TCR RNA (roughly ten copies' worth), which is not part of the donor repertoire. When barcode sub-clustering was left out, chimeric consensus sequences inflated TCR diversity, with chimeras reaching as high as 47%. Highly expanded clone sizes could be underestimated because identical TCR molecules may share a barcode. Modeling indicated 2.5 to 3.5 TCR RNA copies recovered per cell, compared with about ten by digital PCR, which implies a capture efficiency of 25% to 35%. In CMV-specific effector cells, clones with more than 20 RNA copies contained over 99% of molecules, whereas in naive cells such clones contained under 1% of molecules.

Worth noting for this clonotype: Its antigen is still unknown. Base qualities are not recorded, but no much larger clone differs from it by a single base.

Libraries of naive CD8 T cells were built from anywhere between about 17,000 and 1,000,000 sorted cells, with 10%, 30% or 50% of the purified RNA used. Naive CD8 T cells were FACS-sorted as CD8+CD4-CCR7+CD45RA+ on a BD FACSAria II into RLT Plus buffer. To test detection sensitivity, Jurkat RNA equivalent to approximately ten TCR copies was spiked into samples of roughly 20,000-1,100,000 naive CD8 T cells. Enrichment of CD8 T cells was performed with RosetteSep CD8+ T Cell Enrichment Cocktail and Ficoll-Paque, after which ACK red cell lysis was carried out. The CDR3 sequence holds 15 residues, the cysteine and phenylalanine included. Kept here is only the CDR3 DNA, which spans 45 bases and is read in frame from base 1. From the germline V gene, CDR1 is SGHRS and CDR2 is YFSETQ. V loses 6 bases at its end and J loses 1 base; junction bases beyond the gene matches: 5.

The chain is made from TRBV5-1 and TRBJ2-2, and 8 junctional nucleotides match TRBD1. The sequencing sample was made of naive CD8+ T cells from blood, with Jurkat cell RNA spiked in. The cell subset or site label, as the study defines it: FACS-sorted CD8+CD4-CCR7+CD45RA+ naive T cells. The receptor was isolated from a human donor in good health. Some libraries in this study had Jurkat cell RNA spiked in. The nucleotides read TGCGCCAGCACCGCGGACAGGGAGAACACCGGGGAGCTGTTTTTT. The encoded protein is CASTADRENTGELFF.